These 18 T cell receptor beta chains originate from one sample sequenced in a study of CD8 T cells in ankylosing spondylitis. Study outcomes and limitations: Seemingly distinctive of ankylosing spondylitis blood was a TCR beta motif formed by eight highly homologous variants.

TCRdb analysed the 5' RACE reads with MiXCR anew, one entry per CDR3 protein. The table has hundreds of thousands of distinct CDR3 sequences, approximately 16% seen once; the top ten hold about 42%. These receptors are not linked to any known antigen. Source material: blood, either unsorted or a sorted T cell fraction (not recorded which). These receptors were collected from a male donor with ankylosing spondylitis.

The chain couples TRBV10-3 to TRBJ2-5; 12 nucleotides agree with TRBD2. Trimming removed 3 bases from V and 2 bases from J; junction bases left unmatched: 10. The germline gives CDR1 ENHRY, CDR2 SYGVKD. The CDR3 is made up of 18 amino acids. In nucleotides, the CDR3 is TGTGCCATCAGTGATTACCTAGCGGGAGGGCCAGATCAAGAGACCCAGTACTTC. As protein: CAISDYLAGGPDQETQYF.

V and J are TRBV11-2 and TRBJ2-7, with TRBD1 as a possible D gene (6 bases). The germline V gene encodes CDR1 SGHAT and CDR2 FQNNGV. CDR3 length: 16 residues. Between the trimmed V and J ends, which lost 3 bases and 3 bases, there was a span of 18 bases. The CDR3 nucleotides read TGTGCCAGCAGCTTGGGGACATTAAACAAGGACTACGAGCAGTACTTC. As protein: CASSLGTLNKDYEQYF.

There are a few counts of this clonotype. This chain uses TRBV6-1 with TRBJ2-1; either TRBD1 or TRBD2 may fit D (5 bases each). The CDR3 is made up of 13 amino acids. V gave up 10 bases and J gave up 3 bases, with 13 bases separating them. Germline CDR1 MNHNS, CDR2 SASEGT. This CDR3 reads CATQDWDYNEQFF. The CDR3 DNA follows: TGTGCCACACAGGACTGGGACTACAATGAGCAGTTCTTC.

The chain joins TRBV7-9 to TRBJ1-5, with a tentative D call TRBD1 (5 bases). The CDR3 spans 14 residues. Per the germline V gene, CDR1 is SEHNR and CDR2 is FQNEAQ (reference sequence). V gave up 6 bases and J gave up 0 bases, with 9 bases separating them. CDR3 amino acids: CASSHTGSNQPQHF. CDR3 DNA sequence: TGTGCCAGCAGTCACACAGGTAGCAATCAGCCCCAGCATTTT.

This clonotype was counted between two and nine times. CDR3 sequence reads: CASSPRGQRNTEAFF. The CDR3 DNA sequence: TGTGCCAGCAGTCCCCGAGGACAGAGGAACACTGAAGCTTTCTTT. This chain uses TRBV12-3 or TRBV12-4 with TRBJ1-1, with D possibly being TRBD1 (6 bases). The CDR3 spans 15 residues. V lost 5 bases and J 1 base, leaving 14 bases between the germline ends.

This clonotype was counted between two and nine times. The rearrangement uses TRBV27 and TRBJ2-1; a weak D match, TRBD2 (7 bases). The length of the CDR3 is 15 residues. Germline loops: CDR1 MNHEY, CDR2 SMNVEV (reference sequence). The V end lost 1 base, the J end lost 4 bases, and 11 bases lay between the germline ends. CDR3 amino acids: CASSLWGGAYNEQFF. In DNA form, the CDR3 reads TGTGCCAGCAGTTTATGGGGGGGCGCATACAATGAGCAGTTCTTC.

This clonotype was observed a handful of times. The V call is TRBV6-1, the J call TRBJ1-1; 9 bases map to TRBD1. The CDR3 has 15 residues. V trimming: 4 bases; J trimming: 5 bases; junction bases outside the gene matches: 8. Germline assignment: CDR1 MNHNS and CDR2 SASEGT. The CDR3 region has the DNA TGTGCCAGCAGTGTTATGCGACAGGGGGAAACTGAAGCTTTCTTT. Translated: CASSVMRQGETEAFF.

In nucleotides, the CDR3 is TGCAGCGTTGAGGAGCAGGGCTACGAGCAGTACTTC. Amino acids: CSVEEQGYEQYF. The rearrangement uses TRBV29-1 and TRBJ2-7; tentatively, D is TRBD1 (5 bases). V shed 3 bases and J shed 3 bases, with 9 bases lying between them. The CDR3 spans 12 residues. Germline V CDR1 and CDR2: SQVTM, ANQGSEA.

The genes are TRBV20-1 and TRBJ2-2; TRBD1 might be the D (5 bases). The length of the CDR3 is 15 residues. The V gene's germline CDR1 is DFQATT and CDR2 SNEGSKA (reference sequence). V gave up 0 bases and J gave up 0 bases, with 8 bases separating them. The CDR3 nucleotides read TGCAGTGCTAGAGATCAGGGAACGAACACCGGGGAGCTGTTTTTT. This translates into CSARDQGTNTGELFF.

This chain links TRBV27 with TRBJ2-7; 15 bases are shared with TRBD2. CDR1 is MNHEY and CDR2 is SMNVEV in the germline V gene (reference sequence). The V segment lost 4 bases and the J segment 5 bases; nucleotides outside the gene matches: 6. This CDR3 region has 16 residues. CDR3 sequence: CASSSGLAGGPNEQYF. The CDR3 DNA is TGTGCCAGCAGTTCCGGACTAGCGGGAGGGCCTAACGAGCAGTACTTC.

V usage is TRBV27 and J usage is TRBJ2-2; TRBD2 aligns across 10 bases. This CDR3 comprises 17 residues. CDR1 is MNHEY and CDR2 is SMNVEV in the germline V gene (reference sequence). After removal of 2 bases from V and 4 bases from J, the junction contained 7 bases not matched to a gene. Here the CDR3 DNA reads TGTGCCAGCAGTTTAGCTCTAGCGGGGGCCTTCACCGGGGAGCTGTTTTTT. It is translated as CASSLALAGAFTGELFF.

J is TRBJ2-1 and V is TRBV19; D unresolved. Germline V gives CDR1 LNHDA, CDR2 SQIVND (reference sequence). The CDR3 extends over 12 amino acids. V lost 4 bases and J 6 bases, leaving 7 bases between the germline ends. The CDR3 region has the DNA TGTGCCAGTAGTACGGGTCTCAATGAGCAGTTCTTC. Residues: CASSTGLNEQFF.

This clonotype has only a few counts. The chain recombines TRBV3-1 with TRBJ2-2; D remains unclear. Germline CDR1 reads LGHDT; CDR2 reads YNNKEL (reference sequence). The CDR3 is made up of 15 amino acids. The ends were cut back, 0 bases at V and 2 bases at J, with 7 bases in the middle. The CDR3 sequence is CASSQEGVNTGELFF. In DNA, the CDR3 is TGTGCCAGCAGCCAAGAGGGCGTAAACACCGGGGAGCTGTTTTTT.

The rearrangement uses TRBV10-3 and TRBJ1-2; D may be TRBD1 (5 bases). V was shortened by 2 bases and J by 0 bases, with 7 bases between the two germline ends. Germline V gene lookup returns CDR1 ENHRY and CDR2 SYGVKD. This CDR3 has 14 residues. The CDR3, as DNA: TGTGCCATCAGTGAGACAGGCGCTAACTATGGCTACACCTTC. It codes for CAISETGANYGYTF.

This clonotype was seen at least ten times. The CDR3 region is CSARADRDNSYEQYF. Written as DNA, the CDR3 is TGCAGTGCTAGAGCCGACAGGGATAACTCCTACGAGCAGTACTTC. This chain connects TRBV20-1 to TRBJ2-7; the match to TRBD1 covers 7 bases. The trim removed 1 base at V and 0 bases at J, leaving 6 bases unmatched. Germline CDR1 DFQATT, CDR2 SNEGSKA (reference sequence). The CDR3 covers 15 residues.

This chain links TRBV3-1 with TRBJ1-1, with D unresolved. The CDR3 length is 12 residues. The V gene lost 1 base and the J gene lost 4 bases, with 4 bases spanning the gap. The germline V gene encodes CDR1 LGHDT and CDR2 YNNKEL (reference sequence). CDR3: CASSQGTTEAFF. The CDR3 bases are TGTGCCAGCAGCCAAGGAACCACTGAAGCTTTCTTT. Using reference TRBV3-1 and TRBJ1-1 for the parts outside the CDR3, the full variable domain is DTAVSQTPKYLVTQMGNDKSIKCEQNLGHDTMYWYKQDSKKFLKIMFSYNNKELIINETVPNRFSPKSPDKAHLNLHINSLELGDSAVYFCASSQGTTEAFFGQGTRLTVV.

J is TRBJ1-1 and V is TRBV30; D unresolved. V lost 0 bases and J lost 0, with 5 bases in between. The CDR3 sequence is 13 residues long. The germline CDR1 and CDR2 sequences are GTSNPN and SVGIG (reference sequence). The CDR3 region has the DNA TGTGCCTGGAGTGTAATTGTGAACACTGAAGCTTTCTTT. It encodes CAWSVIVNTEAFF.

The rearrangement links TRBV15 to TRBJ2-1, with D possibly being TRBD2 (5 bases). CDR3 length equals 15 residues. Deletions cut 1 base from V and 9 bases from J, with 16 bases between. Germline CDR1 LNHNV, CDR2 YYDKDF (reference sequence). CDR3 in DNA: TGTGCCACCAGCAGAGCCGAAACTAGAATGGGTGAGCAGTTCTTC. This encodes CATSRAETRMGEQFF.